A selection of T cell receptor beta chains follows, all from one sample in a study of read filtering for tumor transcriptome and immune sequencing. TCRdb used MiXCR to reprocess the reads, holding one entry per CDR3 protein. Seen here are roughly 130,000 distinct CDR3 sequences, roughly 13% observed once, and the top ten hold roughly 11%. Sequencing used a population of CD138-negative cells sorted from bone marrow. The receptors derive from a donor at least 40 years old with multiple myeloma. Each CDR3 is given with its conserved first and last residue. D genes are given only for firm matches. Only some rows state a clone size, as once, few, many or a class for expanded clones.

d_gene: NA; j_gene: TRBJ2-5; v_gene: TRBV29-1; abundance: many; CDR3nt: TGCAGCGTTGCCGGAGCTGGGGGGGCAGGGGAGACCCAGTACTTC; CDR3aa: CSVAGAGGAGETQYF
d_gene: NA; j_gene: TRBJ2-3; v_gene: TRBV14; abundance: NA; CDR3nt: TGTGCCAGCAGCCGAGATTTGGGGGGCACAGATACGCAGTATTTT; CDR3aa: CASSRDLGGTDTQYF
d_gene: NA; j_gene: TRBJ1-2; v_gene: TRBV5-1; abundance: NA; CDR3nt: TGCGCCAGCAGTTTTACAGGGTTAGGAGGCGGCTACACCTTC; CDR3aa: CASSFTGLGGGYTF
d_gene: NA; j_gene: TRBJ1-1; v_gene: TRBV7-2; abundance: many; CDR3nt: TGTGCCAGCACCTTTCAGCCGACCCAGGGTGAGGCTTTCTTT; CDR3aa: CASTFQPTQGEAFF
d_gene: TRBD2; j_gene: TRBJ2-7; v_gene: TRBV10-3; abundance: many; CDR3nt: TGTGCCATCAGTGAGGATCTAGCGGGGGTTCGCTCCGAGCAGTACTTC; CDR3aa: CAISEDLAGVRSEQYF
d_gene: NA; j_gene: TRBJ2-3; v_gene: TRBV2; abundance: NA; CDR3nt: TGTGCCAGCATGGCGGGGATCACCACAGATACGCAGTATTTT; CDR3aa: CASMAGITTDTQYF
d_gene: NA; j_gene: TRBJ2-1; v_gene: TRBV10-2; abundance: many; CDR3nt: TGCGCCAGCAGGCCGGGACTCAACTACAATGAGCAGTTCTTC; CDR3aa: CASRPGLNYNEQFF
d_gene: NA; j_gene: TRBJ2-3; v_gene: TRBV20-1; abundance: few; CDR3nt: TGCAGTGCTAGCGCAGCGGGTACGCAGTATTTT; CDR3aa: CSASAAGTQYF
d_gene: TRBD1; j_gene: TRBJ1-4; v_gene: TRBV5-1; abundance: many; CDR3nt: TGCGCCAGCAGCTTGGGACAGGGAACGGAAAAACTGTTTTTT; CDR3aa: CASSLGQGTEKLFF
d_gene: TRBD1; j_gene: TRBJ2-7; v_gene: TRBV20-1; abundance: many; CDR3nt: TGCAGTGCTAGAGATAGGTCAGGGGGAACTTACGAGCAGTACTTC; CDR3aa: CSARDRSGGTYEQYF
d_gene: NA; j_gene: TRBJ2-5; v_gene: TRBV29-1; abundance: many; CDR3nt: TGCAGCGTTTCAAACAGGGATGAGACCCAGTACTTC; CDR3aa: CSVSNRDETQYF
d_gene: NA; j_gene: TRBJ1-5; v_gene: TRBV6-1; abundance: many; CDR3nt: TGTGCCAGCAGTGAATTTTCGGGAGGGCTGAATCAGCCCCAGCATTTT; CDR3aa: CASSEFSGGLNQPQHF
d_gene: TRBD1; j_gene: TRBJ2-5; v_gene: TRBV20-1; abundance: few; CDR3nt: TGCAGTGCTACTCCGGGACAGGGACCGGAGACCCAGTACTTC; CDR3aa: CSATPGQGPETQYF
d_gene: NA; j_gene: TRBJ2-3; v_gene: TRBV5-6; abundance: NA; CDR3nt: TGTGCCAGCGGCCTCTCGGATACGCAGTATTTT; CDR3aa: CASGLSDTQYF
d_gene: TRBD1; j_gene: TRBJ2-1; v_gene: TRBV29-1; abundance: few; CDR3nt: TGCAGCGTTTGGGGACAGGTGATCGATGAGCAGTTCTTC; CDR3aa: CSVWGQVIDEQFF
d_gene: NA; j_gene: TRBJ2-1; v_gene: TRBV4-2; abundance: many; CDR3nt: TGTGCCAGCAGCCAAGAGGCGGGCGGATACAATGAGCAGTTCTTC; CDR3aa: CASSQEAGGYNEQFF
d_gene: NA; j_gene: TRBJ1-5; v_gene: TRBV15; abundance: NA; CDR3nt: TGTGCCACCAGCAGATCCGAGGGGGGACCCCAGCATTTT; CDR3aa: CATSRSEGGPQHF
d_gene: NA; j_gene: TRBJ2-7; v_gene: TRBV12-3/TRBV12-4; abundance: many; CDR3nt: TGTGCCAGCAGGCTGGGACGGGAGAGCTACGAGCAGTACTTC; CDR3aa: CASRLGRESYEQYF
d_gene: NA; j_gene: TRBJ2-3; v_gene: TRBV11-3; abundance: many; CDR3nt: TGTGCCAGCAGCTTGTTTAGCACAGATACGCAGTATTTT; CDR3aa: CASSLFSTDTQYF
d_gene: TRBD2; j_gene: TRBJ2-1; v_gene: TRBV3-1; abundance: many; CDR3nt: TGTGCCAGCAGCCAGATAGCGGGGGGGGGTCTTGAGCAGTTCTTC; CDR3aa: CASSQIAGGGLEQFF
d_gene: NA; j_gene: TRBJ2-2; v_gene: TRBV2; abundance: NA; CDR3nt: TGTGCCAGCCGAGGGACTGCTGCGAACACCGGGGAGCTGTTTTTT; CDR3aa: CASRGTAANTGELFF
d_gene: NA; j_gene: TRBJ1-1; v_gene: TRBV19; abundance: many; CDR3nt: TGTGCCAGTAGTATAGGTGGCTACATCAGGGTGAACACTGAAGCTTTCTTT; CDR3aa: CASSIGGYIRVNTEAFF
d_gene: NA; j_gene: TRBJ1-5; v_gene: TRBV7-2; abundance: many; CDR3nt: TGTGCCAGCAGCCCCGGGGGGCAGGGGCAGCCCCAGCATTTT; CDR3aa: CASSPGGQGQPQHF
d_gene: TRBD1; j_gene: TRBJ1-1; v_gene: TRBV4-2; abundance: few; CDR3nt: TGTGCCAGCAGCCATTATTTCTCCGGGACAGGCGGAGCATACTTT; CDR3aa: CASSHYFSGTGGAYF
d_gene: NA; j_gene: TRBJ2-6; v_gene: TRBV2; abundance: NA; CDR3nt: TGTGCCAGCAGTGAAGTATCTGGCTCTGGGGCCAACGTCCTGACTTTC; CDR3aa: CASSEVSGSGANVLTF
d_gene: TRBD1; j_gene: TRBJ2-7; v_gene: TRBV12-3/TRBV12-4; abundance: many; CDR3nt: TGTGCCAGCAGATCCCCCTATCGGACAGGGAGTCACGAGCAGTACTTC; CDR3aa: CASRSPYRTGSHEQYF
d_gene: TRBD2; j_gene: TRBJ2-2; v_gene: TRBV29-1; abundance: many; CDR3nt: TGCAGCGCACACAGTACGGGGGGCACCGGGGAGCTGTTTTTT; CDR3aa: CSAHSTGGTGELFF
d_gene: TRBD2; j_gene: TRBJ2-1; v_gene: TRBV6-6; abundance: many; CDR3nt: TGTGCCAGCACCGCTCCGGTGACTAGCGGGGGTAATTATGGGCAGTTCTTC; CDR3aa: CASTAPVTSGGNYGQFF
d_gene: NA; j_gene: TRBJ1-1; v_gene: TRBV28; abundance: NA; CDR3nt: TGTGCCAGCAGCCCAGCCGATGAGGGGAACACTGAAGCTTTCTTT; CDR3aa: CASSPADEGNTEAFF
d_gene: NA; j_gene: TRBJ2-3; v_gene: TRBV6-1; abundance: many; CDR3nt: TGTGCCAGCAGGCCGCCGTCCTATCCCGTCCCAGATACGCAGTATTTT; CDR3aa: CASRPPSYPVPDTQYF
d_gene: NA; j_gene: TRBJ2-3; v_gene: TRBV27; abundance: many; CDR3nt: TGTGCCAGCAGTCCCTACTCAGGAGATACGCAGTATTTT; CDR3aa: CASSPYSGDTQYF
d_gene: NA; j_gene: TRBJ2-5; v_gene: TRBV6-1; abundance: many; CDR3nt: TGTGCCAGCAGCCCAACCAGAGGGACCCAGTACTTC; CDR3aa: CASSPTRGTQYF
d_gene: NA; j_gene: TRBJ2-7; v_gene: TRBV7-6; abundance: many; CDR3nt: TGTGCCAGCAGCCTACTCCCGGACGTAGCCTACGAGCAGTACTTC; CDR3aa: CASSLLPDVAYEQYF
d_gene: NA; j_gene: TRBJ1-1; v_gene: TRBV20-1; abundance: many; CDR3nt: TGCAGTGCTAGAGCGGGGTTGAACACTGAAGCTTTCTTT; CDR3aa: CSARAGLNTEAFF
d_gene: NA; j_gene: TRBJ1-1; v_gene: TRBV4-1; abundance: many; CDR3nt: TGCGCCAGCAGCCAAGGTTCGGGGAGGAGGAACACTGAAGCTTTCTTT; CDR3aa: CASSQGSGRRNTEAFF
d_gene: NA; j_gene: TRBJ2-3; v_gene: TRBV29-1; abundance: many; CDR3nt: TGCAGCGTTGAAGGTGGACAGACCTTGAGGGATACGCAGTATTTT; CDR3aa: CSVEGGQTLRDTQYF
d_gene: NA; j_gene: TRBJ2-3; v_gene: TRBV6-5; abundance: many; CDR3nt: TGTGCCAGCAGTTTGAGGGCGGGCACAGATACGCAGTATTTT; CDR3aa: CASSLRAGTDTQYF
d_gene: NA; j_gene: TRBJ1-1; v_gene: TRBV5-1; abundance: NA; CDR3nt: NA; CDR3aa: CASSFGPGNAEAFF
d_gene: NA; j_gene: TRBJ2-1; v_gene: TRBV12-3/TRBV12-4; abundance: many; CDR3nt: TGTGCCAGCACCCTCGGACAGAGATACAATGAGCAGTTCTTC; CDR3aa: CASTLGQRYNEQFF
d_gene: NA; j_gene: TRBJ2-1; v_gene: TRBV10-1; abundance: many; CDR3nt: TGCGCCAGCAGTGAGTCGCCCCTCGAACGGCAGTTCTTC; CDR3aa: CASSESPLERQFF
d_gene: NA; j_gene: TRBJ1-6; v_gene: TRBV7-2; abundance: many; CDR3nt: TGTGCCAGCAGCTCCGGAACCGGTGGTTCACCCCTCCACTTT; CDR3aa: CASSSGTGGSPLHF
d_gene: NA; j_gene: TRBJ1-2; v_gene: TRBV5-6; abundance: many; CDR3nt: TGTGCCAGCAGCTCCCAAGGACAGAATGGCTACACCTTC; CDR3aa: CASSSQGQNGYTF
d_gene: TRBD1; j_gene: TRBJ2-1; v_gene: TRBV5-1; abundance: many; CDR3nt: TGCGCCAGCAGCCCCAGGACAGGGGAGGATGAGCAGTTCTTC; CDR3aa: CASSPRTGEDEQFF
d_gene: NA; j_gene: TRBJ2-1; v_gene: TRBV11-2; abundance: many; CDR3nt: TGTGCCAGCAGCTTAGCGGCCTACAATGAGCAGTTCTTC; CDR3aa: CASSLAAYNEQFF
d_gene: TRBD2; j_gene: TRBJ2-3; v_gene: TRBV24-1; abundance: NA; CDR3nt: TGTGCCACCAGTGATCCCGGGACTAGCGGAGATACGCAGTATTTT; CDR3aa: CATSDPGTSGDTQYF
d_gene: TRBD2; j_gene: TRBJ2-1; v_gene: TRBV29-1; abundance: many; CDR3nt: TGCAGCACGGGCACTAGCGGGACTCGTGAGCCGTTCTTC; CDR3aa: CSTGTSGTREPFF
d_gene: NA; j_gene: TRBJ2-3; v_gene: TRBV30; abundance: NA; CDR3nt: TGTGCCTGGGGAGGCACAGATACGCAGTATTTT; CDR3aa: CAWGGTDTQYF
d_gene: NA; j_gene: TRBJ2-4; v_gene: TRBV4-1; abundance: many; CDR3nt: TGCGCCAGCAGCCCGACGGGCGGAAAAAACATTCAGTACTTC; CDR3aa: CASSPTGGKNIQYF
d_gene: TRBD2; j_gene: TRBJ2-1; v_gene: TRBV7-9; abundance: many; CDR3nt: TGTGCCAGCAGGGAAGCGGGAGGGAGTTACAATGAGCAGTTCTTC; CDR3aa: CASREAGGSYNEQFF
d_gene: NA; j_gene: TRBJ2-7; v_gene: TRBV7-2; abundance: many; CDR3nt: TGTGCCAGCAGCTTAGTCGGAGGGGACAGCTCCTACGAGCAGTACTTC; CDR3aa: CASSLVGGDSSYEQYF
d_gene: NA; j_gene: TRBJ1-5; v_gene: TRBV5-8; abundance: many; CDR3nt: TGTGCCAGCAGCTCCATCCGGGGGGAAAATCAGCCCCAGCATTTT; CDR3aa: CASSSIRGENQPQHF
d_gene: NA; j_gene: TRBJ1-5; v_gene: TRBV9; abundance: many; CDR3nt: TGTGCCAGCAGCGTAGACGGCAATCAGCCCCAGCATTTT; CDR3aa: CASSVDGNQPQHF
d_gene: TRBD2; j_gene: TRBJ2-1; v_gene: TRBV25-1; abundance: many; CDR3nt: TGTGCCAGCAGTGCAACTAGCGGGGGGTTCAATGAGCAGTTCTTC; CDR3aa: CASSATSGGFNEQFF
d_gene: NA; j_gene: TRBJ2-7; v_gene: TRBV2; abundance: many; CDR3nt: TGTGCCAGTCGATCCACAGGGAGCTACGAGCAGTACTTC; CDR3aa: CASRSTGSYEQYF
d_gene: NA; j_gene: TRBJ1-1; v_gene: TRBV4-2; abundance: many; CDR3nt: TGTGCCAGCAGCCAAGTGGAGGGTACTCAAGCTTTCTTT; CDR3aa: CASSQVEGTQAFF
d_gene: NA; j_gene: TRBJ2-3; v_gene: TRBV7-9; abundance: many; CDR3nt: TGTGCCAGCAGCTTAGGAGGGCTAGACGCAGATACGCAGTATTTT; CDR3aa: CASSLGGLDADTQYF
d_gene: NA; j_gene: TRBJ1-1; v_gene: TRBV20-1; abundance: many; CDR3nt: TGCAGTGCTAGAGGCTGGGTGAACACTGAAGCTTTCTTT; CDR3aa: CSARGWVNTEAFF
d_gene: NA; j_gene: TRBJ2-3; v_gene: TRBV7-2; abundance: many; CDR3nt: TGTGCCAGCAGCCGAACTAGTATCGCGCAGTATTTT; CDR3aa: CASSRTSIAQYF
d_gene: NA; j_gene: TRBJ2-3; v_gene: TRBV9; abundance: many; CDR3nt: TGTGCCAGCAGCGTAGGACTTTTGCGGACAGATACGCAGTATTTT; CDR3aa: CASSVGLLRTDTQYF